The TCR beta chain described here comes from a study of Ad26.COV2.S vaccination and SARS-CoV-2 variants (dated by TCRdb to 2020 to 2023). Describing the broader study: Donors in the vaccine arm were drawn from COV1001, a multicentre, randomized, double-blind, placebo-controlled phase I-IIa trial testing Ad26.COV2.S in healthy adults. Investigators did not know the trial group allocation while performing experiments and assessing outcomes. Trial participants were randomized into five groups of five: low-dose or high-dose Ad26.COV2.S given once or twice, or placebo on both occasions. Ad26.COV2.S was administered intramuscularly at 5 x 10^10 or 1 x 10^11 viral particles, either as a single shot or as two shots given 56 days apart. The TCR-sequenced set comprised approximately 30 samples: roughly 19 Ad26.COV2.S vaccine recipients, 5 placebo recipients and 8 SARS-CoV-2 convalescent individuals. The specificity and breadth of SARS-CoV-2-reactive T cell receptors after Ad26.COV2.S vaccination were assessed by TCRbeta repertoire sequencing.

The immunoSEQ Assay was used to sequence TCRbeta CDR3 regions. After extraction, genomic DNA underwent amplification by bias-controlled multiplex PCR, followed by high-throughput sequencing. In the source study's methods: Collapsing and filtering of sequences were performed to quantify the absolute abundance of each unique TCRbeta CDR3 region. T cell fraction was estimated by normalization of TCRbeta template counts to usable DNA, with usable DNA being measured through amplification of reference genes present in all nucleated cells. Repertoire TCRs were annotated as SARS-CoV-2-specific by exact matching of V gene, CDR3 amino acid sequence and J gene to a known reactive TCR set. The reference SARS-CoV-2 TCR set was derived from MIRA and filtered for enrichment in COVID-19-positive ImmuneCODE repertoires, a step that removed public or cross-reactive TCRs. Using the MIRA antigens, annotated TCRs were further analysed by specific ORF or by position within an ORF. Depth was the summed frequency of annotated unique rearrangements, while breadth was defined as annotated unique rearrangements over total unique productive rearrangements. Group comparisons of TCR breadth used two-sided Wilcoxon rank-sum tests. TCRdb limited this immuneACCESS table to in-frame rearrangements with V and J called. A share of clones is missing; checked studies link under half to unresolved V genes, and the rest is unexplained. That table gives V, J and clone size, and the DNA gave D and trimming. The sample table shows about 400,000 clones, and around nine tenths are seen once. The ten largest clonotypes hold about 3.6% of the sample.

Interpreted using the paper, the treatment or condition label stands for: approximately 18 received Ad26.COV2.S at low or high dose, single or two shots; about 5 received placebo; per-sample allocation not given. For vaccine and placebo recipients, the sequenced repertoires came from samples collected on day 63 after the first injection. Cohort 1b enrolled about two dozen adults aged 18-55 years at a single site in Boston, USA, between 29 July and 7 August 2020. Ad26.COV2.S consisted of a replication-incompetent adenovirus type 26 vector by which a prefusion-stabilized SARS-CoV-2 spike protein from the original Wuhan strain was expressed. Study-level results and caveats: Spike-specific TCR breadth was higher in Ad26.COV2.S recipients than in placebo recipients (P = 0.0014). After vaccination, substantial breadth of spike-specific CD8+ and CD4+ T cell responses was reported. The study was not powered to compare responses between vaccine doses or regimens. It was noted by the authors that total T cell responses may have been underestimated by the TCR breadth and depth analyses. Vaccine and placebo recipients had comparable non-spike TCR breadth, which fits with the vaccine containing only spike.

Sequences SGHRS (CDR1) and YFSETQ (CDR2) are obtained from the germline V gene. The junction shows trimming of 4 bases on V and 8 bases on J, and the gene matches do not reach 6 bases of it. From the cysteine up to the phenylalanine, the CDR3 has a length of 14 residues. Of the read, only the CDR3 DNA is kept; its 42 bases are in frame from base 1. In the case of this clone: The specificity of this receptor is unknown. Per-base qualities were not stored, and no clone one base away is much larger.

The TCR was taken from a person between 18 and 65 years old who received the Ad26.COV2.S COVID-19 vaccine or a placebo. Recombination linked TRBV5-1 to TRBJ2-1; 10 bases in the junction line up with TRBD1. The specimen was peripheral blood, collected in a trial of Ad26.COV2.S vaccine versus placebo. The DNA is TGCGCCAGCAGCCGGGACAGGGGTTTCGATGAGCAGTTCTTC. Its coded protein is CASSRDRGFDEQFF.